This T cell receptor (beta chain) was observed in a study of CD8+CD57+ T cells in acquired aplastic anemia. Across the whole study: When averaged, DNA from sorted CD4+ and CD8+ cells came to approximately 3.2 ug. Healthy donors had, on average, about 9.9 million reads for their CD4+ cells.

The CDR3 is made up of 14 amino acids. Per germline, CDR1 DFQATT and CDR2 SNEGSKA (reference sequence). V shed 6 bases and J shed 5 bases, with 19 bases lying between them. TCR beta VDJ and CDR3 profiles were obtained from a genomic DNA template. MiXCR was run by TCRdb on the reads, yielding one entry per CDR3 protein. The sample contains 200,000 to 250,000 distinct CDR3 sequences, roughly 35% of which appear only once. This clonotype was recorded many times. This clonotype originated in a human donor in good health, serving as a control. Sequenced input: sorted CD4+, CD8+, or CD8+CD57+ T cells (not recorded which) from PBMCs. The chain has TRBV20-1 and TRBJ2-5, with no clear D. CDR3 bases: TGCAGTGCCCTGAGAACTCCCCCCGGTGAGACCCAGTACTTC. Translating it yields CSALRTPPGETQYF.